This TCR beta chain originates from a study of graft-versus-host responses after intestinal transplantation. Study at large: For around 3 years after anti-thymocyte globulin induction, all recipients took tacrolimus and steroids. Study-level points and caveats: GvH clones detected in recipient marrow included some appearing first in ileum or blood.

Generated by immunoSEQ multiplex PCR, the TCRdb table keeps only in-frame clones and is missing some. This sample carries approximately 97,000 clones, around 92% of them seen once, and the ten largest clones take roughly 0.2%. This clone was detected once. Its antigen is not known. CDR1 is LNHDA, CDR2 SQIVND, per germline (reference sequence). The CDR3 sequence is 16 residues long. The J segment lost 9 bases and the V segment lost 2 bases, leaving 13 bases of the junction unmatched. The starting material was unstimulated CD4+ T cells sorted from spleen or lymph node cells, obtained before transplant. The sequence was collected from a human donor who was the organ donor for an intestinal transplant. V and J are TRBV19 and TRBJ2-1; 7 nucleotides match TRBD1. CDR3 in amino acids: CASSIKGALLMTEQFF. In nucleotides, the CDR3 is TGTGCCAGTAGTATAAAGGGGGCCCTGTTAATGACTGAGCAGTTCTTC.